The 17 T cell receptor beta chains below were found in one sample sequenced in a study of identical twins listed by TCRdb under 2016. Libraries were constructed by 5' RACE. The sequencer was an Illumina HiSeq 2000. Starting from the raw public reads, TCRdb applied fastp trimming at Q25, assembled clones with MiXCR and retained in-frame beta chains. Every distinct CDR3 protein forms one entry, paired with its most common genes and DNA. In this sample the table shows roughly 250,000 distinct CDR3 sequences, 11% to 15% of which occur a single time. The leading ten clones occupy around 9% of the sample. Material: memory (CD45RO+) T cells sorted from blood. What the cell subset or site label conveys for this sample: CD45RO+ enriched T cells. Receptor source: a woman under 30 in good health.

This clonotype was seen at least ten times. As DNA, the CDR3 is TGTGCCAGCAGCTCCGGGTCTCTCAGCACAGATACGCAGTATTTT. It translates to CASSSGSLSTDTQYF. This chain uses TRBV9 with TRBJ2-3, with D uncertain. Germline V gene data show CDR1 as SGDLS and CDR2 as YYNGEE. The CDR3 length is 15 residues. The germline V and J ends were trimmed by 4 bases and 0 bases, with 12 bases remaining between them.

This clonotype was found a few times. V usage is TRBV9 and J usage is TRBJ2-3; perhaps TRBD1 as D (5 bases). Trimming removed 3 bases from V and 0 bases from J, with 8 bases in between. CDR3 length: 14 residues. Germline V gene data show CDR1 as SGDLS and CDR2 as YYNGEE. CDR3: CASSAGFSTDTQYF. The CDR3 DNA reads TGTGCCAGCAGCGCAGGGTTTAGCACAGATACGCAGTATTTT. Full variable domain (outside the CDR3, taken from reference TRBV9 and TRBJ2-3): DSGVTQTPKHLITATGQRVTLRCSPRSGDLSVYWYQQSLDQGLQFLIQYYNGEERAKGNILERFSAQQFPDLHSELNLSSLELGDSALYFCASSAGFSTDTQYFGPGTRLTVL.

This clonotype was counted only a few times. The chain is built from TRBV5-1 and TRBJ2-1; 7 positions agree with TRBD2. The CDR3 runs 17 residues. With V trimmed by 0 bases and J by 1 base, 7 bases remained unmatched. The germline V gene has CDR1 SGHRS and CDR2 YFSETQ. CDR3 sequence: CASSLGLADVSYNEQFF. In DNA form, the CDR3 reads TGCGCCAGCAGCTTGGGCCTAGCGGATGTTTCCTACAATGAGCAGTTCTTC.

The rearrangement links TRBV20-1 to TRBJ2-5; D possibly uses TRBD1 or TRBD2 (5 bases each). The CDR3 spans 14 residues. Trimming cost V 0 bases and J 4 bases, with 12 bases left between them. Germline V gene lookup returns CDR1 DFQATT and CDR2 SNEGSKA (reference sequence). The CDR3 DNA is TGCAGTGCTAGAGACAGGGTCGCGGGAGAGACCCAGTACTTC. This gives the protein CSARDRVAGETQYF.

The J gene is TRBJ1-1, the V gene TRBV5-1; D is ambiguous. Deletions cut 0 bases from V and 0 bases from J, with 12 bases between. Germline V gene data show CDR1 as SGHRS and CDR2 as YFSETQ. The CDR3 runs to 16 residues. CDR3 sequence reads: CASSLGSGGLNTEAFF. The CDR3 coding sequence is TGCGCCAGCAGCTTGGGCTCGGGAGGCCTGAACACTGAAGCTTTCTTT.

The CDR3 nucleotides are TGTGCCAGCAGTCCCCAAGGCGGGGAGCTGTTTTTT. It encodes CASSPQGGELFF. This chain links TRBV25-1 with TRBJ2-2; D remains unclear. CDR3 size: 12 residues. The germline V gene encodes CDR1 MGHDK and CDR2 SYGVNS. Trimming stripped 5 bases from V and 7 bases from J, with 8 bases between.

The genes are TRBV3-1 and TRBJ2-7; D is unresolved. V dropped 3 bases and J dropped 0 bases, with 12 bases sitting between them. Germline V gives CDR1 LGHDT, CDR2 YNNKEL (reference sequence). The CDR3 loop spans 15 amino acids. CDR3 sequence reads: CASSHSWRSSYEQYF. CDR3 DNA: TGTGCCAGCAGCCACTCGTGGCGGAGCTCCTACGAGCAGTACTTC.

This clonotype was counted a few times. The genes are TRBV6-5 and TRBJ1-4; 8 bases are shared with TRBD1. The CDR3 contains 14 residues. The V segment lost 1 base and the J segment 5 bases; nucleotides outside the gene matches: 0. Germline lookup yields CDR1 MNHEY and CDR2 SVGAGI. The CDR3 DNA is TGTGCCAGCAGTTACTGGACAGGGAATGAAAAACTGTTTTTT. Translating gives CASSYWTGNEKLFF.

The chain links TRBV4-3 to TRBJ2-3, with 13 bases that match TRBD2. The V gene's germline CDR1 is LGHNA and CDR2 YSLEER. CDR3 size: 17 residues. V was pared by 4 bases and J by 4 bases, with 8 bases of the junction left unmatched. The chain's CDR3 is CASSPNPGLAGPDTQYF. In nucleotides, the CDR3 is TGCGCCAGCAGCCCTAATCCGGGACTAGCGGGGCCAGATACGCAGTATTTT.

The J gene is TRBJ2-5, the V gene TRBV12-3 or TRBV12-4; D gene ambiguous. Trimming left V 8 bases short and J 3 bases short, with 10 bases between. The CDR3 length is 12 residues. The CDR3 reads CASRILEETQYF. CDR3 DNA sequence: TGTGCCAGCCGAATATTAGAAGAGACCCAGTACTTC.

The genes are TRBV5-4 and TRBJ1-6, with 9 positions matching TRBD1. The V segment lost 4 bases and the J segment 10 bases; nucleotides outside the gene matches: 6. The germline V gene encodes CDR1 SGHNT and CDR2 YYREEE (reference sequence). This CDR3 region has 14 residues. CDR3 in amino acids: CASSMDRGNSPLHF. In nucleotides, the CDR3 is TGTGCCAGCAGCATGGACAGGGGAAACTCACCCCTCCACTTT.

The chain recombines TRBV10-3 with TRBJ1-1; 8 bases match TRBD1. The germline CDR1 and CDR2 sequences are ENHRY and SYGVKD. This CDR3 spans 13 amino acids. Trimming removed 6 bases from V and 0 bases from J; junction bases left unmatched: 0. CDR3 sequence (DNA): TGTGCCATCAGGGGACAGGTGAACACTGAAGCTTTCTTT. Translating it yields CAIRGQVNTEAFF.

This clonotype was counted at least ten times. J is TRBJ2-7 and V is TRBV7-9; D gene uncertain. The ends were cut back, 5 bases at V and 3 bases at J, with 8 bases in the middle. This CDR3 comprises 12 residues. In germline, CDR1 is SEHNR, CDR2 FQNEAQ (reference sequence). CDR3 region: CASSALSYEQYF. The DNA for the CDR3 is TGTGCCAGCAGCGCCCTTAGCTACGAGCAGTACTTC.

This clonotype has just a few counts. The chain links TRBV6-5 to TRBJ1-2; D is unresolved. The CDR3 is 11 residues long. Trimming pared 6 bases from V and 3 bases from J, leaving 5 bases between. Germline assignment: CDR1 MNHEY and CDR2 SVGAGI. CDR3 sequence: CASRRDYGYTF. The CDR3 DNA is TGTGCCAGCAGAAGGGACTATGGCTACACCTTC.

The CDR3 DNA reads TGTGCCAGCAGTTGGGACAGCTCGCAGTACTTC. It yields the protein CASSWDSSQYF. This chain uses TRBV6-2 or TRBV6-3 with TRBJ2-7; 7 positions match TRBD1. This CDR3 contains 11 residues. Germline V gene lookup returns CDR1 MNHEY and CDR2 SVGEGT. Trimming at V came to 4 bases and at J to 9 bases, leaving 3 bases not matched to a gene.

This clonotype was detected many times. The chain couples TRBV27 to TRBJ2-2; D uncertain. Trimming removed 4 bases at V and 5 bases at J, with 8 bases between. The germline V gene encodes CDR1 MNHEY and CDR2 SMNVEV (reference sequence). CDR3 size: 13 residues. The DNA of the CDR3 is TGTGCCAGCAGTTCCTTTGAGACCGGGGAGCTGTTTTTT. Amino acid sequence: CASSSFETGELFF.

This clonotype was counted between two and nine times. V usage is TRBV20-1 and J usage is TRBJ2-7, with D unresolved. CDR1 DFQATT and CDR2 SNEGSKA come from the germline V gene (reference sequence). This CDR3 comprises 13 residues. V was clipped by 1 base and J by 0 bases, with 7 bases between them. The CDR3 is CSARGRTSYEQYF. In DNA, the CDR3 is TGCAGTGCTAGAGGCAGGACCTCCTACGAGCAGTACTTC.